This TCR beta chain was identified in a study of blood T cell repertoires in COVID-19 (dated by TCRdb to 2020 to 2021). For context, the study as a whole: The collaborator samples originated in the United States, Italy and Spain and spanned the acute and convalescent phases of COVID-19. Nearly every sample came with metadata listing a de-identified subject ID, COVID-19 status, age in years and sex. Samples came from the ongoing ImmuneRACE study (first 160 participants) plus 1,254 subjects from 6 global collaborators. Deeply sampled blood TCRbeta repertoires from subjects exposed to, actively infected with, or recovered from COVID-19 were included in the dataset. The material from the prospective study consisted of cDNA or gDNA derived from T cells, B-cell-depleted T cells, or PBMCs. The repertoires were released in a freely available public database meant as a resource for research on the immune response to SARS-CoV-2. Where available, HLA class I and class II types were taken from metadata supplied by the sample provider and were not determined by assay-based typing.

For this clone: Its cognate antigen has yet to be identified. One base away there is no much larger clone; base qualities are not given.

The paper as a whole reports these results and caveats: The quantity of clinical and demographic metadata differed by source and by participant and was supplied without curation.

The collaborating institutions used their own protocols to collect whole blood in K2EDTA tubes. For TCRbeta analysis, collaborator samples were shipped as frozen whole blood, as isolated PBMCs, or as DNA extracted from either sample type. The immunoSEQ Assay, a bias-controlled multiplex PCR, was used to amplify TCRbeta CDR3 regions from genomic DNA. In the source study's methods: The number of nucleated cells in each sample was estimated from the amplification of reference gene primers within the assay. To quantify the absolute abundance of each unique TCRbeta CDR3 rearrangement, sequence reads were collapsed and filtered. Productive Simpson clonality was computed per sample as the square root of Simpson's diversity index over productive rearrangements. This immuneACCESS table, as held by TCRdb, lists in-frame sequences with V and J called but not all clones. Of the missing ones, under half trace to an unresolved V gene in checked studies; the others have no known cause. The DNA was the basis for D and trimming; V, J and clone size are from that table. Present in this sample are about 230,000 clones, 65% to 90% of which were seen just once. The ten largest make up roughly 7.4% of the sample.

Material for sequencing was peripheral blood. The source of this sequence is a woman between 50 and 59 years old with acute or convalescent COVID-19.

The nucleotide sequence is given as TGTGCCAGTAGTATATTCGGACAGGGCCTCATGAACACTGAAGCTTTCTTT. Its product reads: CASSIFGQGLMNTEAFF. Recombination linked TRBV19 to TRBJ1-1, and 8 bases in between align with TRBD1. From V the trimming removes 2 bases and from J it removes 0 bases, while the gene matches leave 8 bases of the junction unaccounted for. Its CDR3 holds 17 amino acids, cysteine through phenylalanine. Only the CDR3 DNA stays, 51 bases, in frame from base 1. CDR1 and CDR2, per the germline V gene (reference sequence), are LNHDA and SQIVND.